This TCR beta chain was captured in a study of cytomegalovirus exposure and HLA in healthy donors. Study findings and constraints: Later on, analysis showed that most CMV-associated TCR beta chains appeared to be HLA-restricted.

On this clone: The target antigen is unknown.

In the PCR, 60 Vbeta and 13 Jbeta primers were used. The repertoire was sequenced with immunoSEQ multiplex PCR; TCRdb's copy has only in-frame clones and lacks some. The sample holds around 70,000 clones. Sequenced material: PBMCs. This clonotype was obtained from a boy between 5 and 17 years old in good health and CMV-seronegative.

CDR3 region: CAWAKRDSFRTGELFF. CDR3 DNA: TGTGCCTGGGCCAAGCGCGACAGCTTTCGCACCGGGGAGCTGTTTTTT. V gene TRBV30 combines with J gene TRBJ2-2; weak D call: TRBD1 (5 bases). Trimming pared 5 bases from V and 4 bases from J, leaving 20 bases between. Germline CDR1 GTSNPN, CDR2 SVGIG (reference sequence). The CDR3 spans 16 residues.